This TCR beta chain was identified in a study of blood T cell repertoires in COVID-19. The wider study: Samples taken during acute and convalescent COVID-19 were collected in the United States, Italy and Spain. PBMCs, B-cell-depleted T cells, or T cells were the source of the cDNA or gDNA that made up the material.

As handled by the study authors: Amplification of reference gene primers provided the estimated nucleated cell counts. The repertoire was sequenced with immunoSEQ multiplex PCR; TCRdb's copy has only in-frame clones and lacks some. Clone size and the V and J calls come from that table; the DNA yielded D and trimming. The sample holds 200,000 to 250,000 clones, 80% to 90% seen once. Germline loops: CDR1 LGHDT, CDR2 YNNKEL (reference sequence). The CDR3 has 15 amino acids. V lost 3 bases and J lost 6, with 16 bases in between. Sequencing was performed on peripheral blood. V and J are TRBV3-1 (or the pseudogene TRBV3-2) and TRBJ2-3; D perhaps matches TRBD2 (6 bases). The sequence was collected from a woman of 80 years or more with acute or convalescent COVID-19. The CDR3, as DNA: TGTGCCAGCAGCCATTCCCGGGGTGGGGGGGATACGCAGTATTTT. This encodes CASSHSRGGGDTQYF.